This T cell receptor beta chain was recovered during a study of blood T cell repertoires in COVID-19. Study-level information: Samples representing acute and convalescent COVID-19 were sourced from the United States, Italy and Spain. T cells, B-cell-depleted T cells, or PBMCs supplied cDNA or gDNA.

Seattle patients were enrolled while actively infected and followed longitudinally. Germline lookup yields CDR1 SGHTA and CDR2 FQGNSA. This CDR3 is built from 15 residues. Trimming left V 3 bases short and J 5 bases short, with 13 bases between. Here immunoSEQ multiplex PCR was the method, and the copy in TCRdb shows in-frame clones only, minus some. The table lists hundreds of thousands of clones, over 70% of them singletons. J is TRBJ2-2 and V is TRBV7-2; D is possibly TRBD2 (6 bases). The origin of this receptor is a woman in her forties or fifties with COVID-19, enrolled during active disease. The specimen sequenced was peripheral blood. The CDR3 DNA is TGTGCCAGCAGCTTTCTCGGGAGTAGGACCGGGGAGCTGTTTTTT. Translated, it gives CASSFLGSRTGELFF.